This T cell receptor beta chain was profiled in a study of T cell repertoires in cytomegalovirus infection. At the level of the study: TCR beta signatures that were public indicated CMV infection and matching HLA type. Study results and caveats: People with CMV and the relevant HLA were identified by cumulative public TCR beta family frequency. Clonotype analysis showed dominance of the ex vivo response by HLA-C-restricted CMV-specific TCR beta clonotypes.

The CDR3 contains 15 residues. Per the germline V gene, CDR1 is SEHNR and CDR2 is FQNEAQ (reference sequence). V gave up 0 bases and J gave up 3 bases, with 11 bases separating them. To note about this clonotype: Its target is not known.

TCRdb independently ran MiXCR on the reads; one entry per CDR3 protein. Here the sample spans about 230,000 distinct CDR3 sequences, 22% being singletons. The chain has TRBV7-9 and TRBJ2-5, with D unclear. This receptor was taken from a human donor in good health (CMV status not recorded). Some clones in this sample may be carry-over from other donors' samples. The sequencing sample was made of CD8+ T cells from PBMCs. The CDR3 nucleotides read TGTGCCAGCAGCTTAGCTCCGGATTTCGAAGAGACCCAGTACTTC. Protein: CASSLAPDFEETQYF. The variable domain in full, completed from reference TRBV7-9 and TRBJ2-5, reads DTGVSQNPRHKITKRGQNVTFRCDPISEHNRLYWYRQTLGQGPEFLTYFQNEAQLEKSRLLSDRFSAERPKGSFSTLEIQRTEQGDSAMYLCASSLAPDFEETQYFGPGTRLLVL.